This T cell receptor beta chain was obtained from a study of shared clonotypes between healthy human individuals (dated by TCRdb to between 2020 and 2021). Regarding the complete study: The cohort included a few men and two women between 18 and 49 years of age. Each donor's leukapheresis produced roughly between roughly 0.94 and 9.5 billion PBMCs. The study deeply sequenced blood TCR repertoires of five healthy adults to estimate repertoire size and the extent of clonotype sharing between individuals. To increase sequencing depth and limit assay-specific biases, different laboratories used diverse techniques to prepare libraries and sequence TCR repertoires. For each donor, three plates each were used for CD4 naive and CD4 memory, two plates were used for CD8 naive, and one plate was used for CD8 memory. Overall study results and their limits: Across four donors, 4.5% to 6.5% of naive CD4, 3% to 3.5% of naive CD8, 2.3% of memory CD4, and 0.4% to 0.45% of memory CD8 clonotypes were shared. Compared with non-shared clonotypes, the clonotypes found in all four sorted-subset donors had higher generation probabilities. Pairwise subsampling led to the expectation that sequencing depth would affect the degree of clonotype sharing among donors. The small number of donors limited the genetic and exposure-history diversity represented. Sampling was restricted to blood, and TCR repertoires in tissues likely differ from the TCR repertoires found in blood. Incomplete sequencing was indicated by rarefaction of sorted-subset datasets, despite the large sequencing depth. Naive subsets generally had larger estimated clonotype richness than memory subsets.

Using the deep immunoSEQ assay, TCR CDR3 regions were amplified from genomic DNA by multiplex PCR. For each cell subset, the extracted genomic DNA was distributed evenly across all wells of several immunoSEQ 96-well plates, and each plate served as one replicate. For sorted subsets, about 200 ng genomic DNA, equal to tens of thousands of T cell genomes, was loaded into each replicate PCR. The purified libraries were quantified using a Qubit 3.0 fluorometer, sized with a Bioanalyzer 2100, and then quantified again using the KAPA Library Quantification kit. Each immunoSEQ 96-well plate was sequenced on its own single-read 150-cycle Illumina NextSeq 550 flow cell. The paper's processing steps were these. Because the immunoSEQ output held only junctional sequences and lacked quality scores, the filtering could not match the filtering applied to full-length reads. Sequences were annotated with PyIR, a Python wrapper for IgBLAST v1.9, using IMGT germline references to assign V/J genes and CDR3. Reads were removed for weak V/J assignments (E-value above 1e-6), missing CDR3, stop codons, out-of-frame junctions, or ambiguous translated residues. V3J clonotypes were defined by identical inferred V gene, J gene, and CDR3 amino acid sequence. Percentage overlap between repertoires was calculated by dividing the number of shared unique clonotypes by the size of the smaller repertoire. RTK rarefaction, the Chao1 estimator, and Recon v2.1 estimates of unobserved clonotypes were used to assess repertoire richness. Generation probabilities for all TCRbeta clonotypes obtained by the gDNA method from a handful of donors were computed using OLGA. Held by TCRdb, this immuneACCESS table contains in-frame sequences only and omits some clones. Under half of the omission traces to an unresolved V gene where checked; the cause of the rest is unknown. The V and J calls and clone size were taken over from that table, and D and trimming were inferred from the DNA. The sample records over 950,000 clones, 70% to 80% of which are singletons. About 0.94% of the sample goes to the ten largest clones.

Healthy HIV-negative adults with no recently reported acute infections or vaccinations were included as donors. Every donor was a Caucasian adult living in Nashville, Tennessee, USA. CD4+ T cells were enriched through magnetic negative selection, after which naive cells were positively selected on CD45RA and the remaining negative fraction served as the memory subset. Blood was obtained by leukapheresis, after which PBMCs were separated by Ficoll-Histopaque density gradient centrifugation and cryopreserved in liquid nitrogen vapor phase. Analytical flow cytometry was used to check the purity and quantity of every magnetically sorted T cell population. Genomic DNA was isolated from every sorted fraction and measured by UV absorbance on a Nanodrop 2000c. The CDR3 sequence holds 18 residues, the cysteine and phenylalanine included. The sequence is cut down to CDR3 DNA, 54 bases in frame from base 1. Per the germline V gene, MNHNS is the CDR1 and SASEGT is the CDR2. V ends up 1 base short and J 2 bases short, with an unmatched junction base count of 13.

About this clone itself: It lacks a known antigen. No qualities accompany the bases; no much larger clone lies one base away.

This clonotype was obtained from a man between 18 and 35 years old in good health. Some clones in this sample may be carry-over from other donors' samples. The sequencing sample was made of memory CD4+ T cells from PBMCs. The cell subset or site label here, explained by the study, means: CD45RA-negative fraction. This sequence uses TRBV6-1 and TRBJ1-2, with 7 junctional bases fitting TRBD1. The CDR3 reads as follows: CASSEGSGQTILNYGYTF. Here is the DNA: TGTGCCAGCAGTGAAGGGTCGGGACAGACGATCCTGAACTATGGCTACACCTTC.